This T cell receptor beta chain derives from a study of pediatric ulcerative colitis. The rectum was sampled with one to two pinch biopsies at colonoscopy. TCRdb keeps only in-frame clones here, not all; method: immunoSEQ multiplex PCR. The data contain about 36,000 clones, 55% to 85% of them singletons. Notes on the study in general: Substantially fewer templates came from two patients' blood samples. This repertoire reflects total lymphocytes rather than subpopulations like regulatory T cells. Blood-rectal clonal overlap within each person was significantly higher in ulcerative colitis patients than controls.

V was shortened by 3 bases and J by 2 bases, with 11 bases between the two germline ends. Germline assignment: CDR1 MDHEN and CDR2 SYDVKM. The CDR3 has 14 amino acids. This clone was observed once. As yet, its antigen is unknown. The sequencing sample was made of gut tissue. V usage is TRBV28 and J usage is TRBJ2-7; D may correspond to TRBD1 or TRBD2 (5 bases each). The sequence was obtained from a boy aged 10-17 years with moderate ulcerative colitis. For the CDR3, the DNA is TGTGCCAGCAGTTTCCCGAGGGGAGCCTACGAGCAGTACTTC. This gives the protein CASSFPRGAYEQYF.